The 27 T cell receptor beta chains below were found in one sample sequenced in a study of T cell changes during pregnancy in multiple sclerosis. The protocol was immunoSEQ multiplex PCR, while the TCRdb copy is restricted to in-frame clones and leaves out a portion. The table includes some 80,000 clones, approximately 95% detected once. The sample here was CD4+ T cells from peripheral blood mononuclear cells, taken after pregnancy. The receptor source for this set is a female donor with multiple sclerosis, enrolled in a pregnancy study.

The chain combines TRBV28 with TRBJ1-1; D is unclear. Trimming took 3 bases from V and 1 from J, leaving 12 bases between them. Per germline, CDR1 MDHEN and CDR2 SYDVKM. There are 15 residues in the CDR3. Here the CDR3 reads CASSFHEGWNTEAFF. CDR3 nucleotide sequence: TGTGCCAGCAGTTTCCACGAGGGATGGAACACTGAAGCTTTCTTT.

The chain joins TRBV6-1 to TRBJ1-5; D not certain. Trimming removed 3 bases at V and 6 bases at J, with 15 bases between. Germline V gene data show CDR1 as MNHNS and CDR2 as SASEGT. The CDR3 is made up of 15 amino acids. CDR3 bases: TGTGCCAGCAGTGAGGCCTCAGGCCTGGGTCAGCCCCAGCATTTT. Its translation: CASSEASGLGQPQHF.

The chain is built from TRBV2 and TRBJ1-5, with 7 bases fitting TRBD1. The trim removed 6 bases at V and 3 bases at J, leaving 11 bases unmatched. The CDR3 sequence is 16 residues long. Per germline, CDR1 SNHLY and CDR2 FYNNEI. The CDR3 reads CASRPSGTAFNQPQHF. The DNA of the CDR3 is TGTGCCAGCAGACCATCCGGGACAGCTTTCAATCAGCCCCAGCATTTT.

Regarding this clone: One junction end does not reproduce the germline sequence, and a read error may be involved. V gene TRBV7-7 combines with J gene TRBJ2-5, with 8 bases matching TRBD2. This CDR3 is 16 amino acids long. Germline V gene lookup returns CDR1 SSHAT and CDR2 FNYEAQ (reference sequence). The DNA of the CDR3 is TGTGCTAGCAGCTTATCGGTCGGGAGGGCCTTGGAGACCCAGTACTTC. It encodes CASSLSVGRALETQYF. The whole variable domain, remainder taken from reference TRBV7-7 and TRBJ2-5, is GAGVSQSPRYKVTKRGQDVTLRCDPISSHATLYWYQQALGQGPEFLTYFNYEAQPDKSGLPSDRFSAERPEGSISTLTIQRTEQRDSAMYRCASSLSVGRALETQYFGPGTRLLVL.

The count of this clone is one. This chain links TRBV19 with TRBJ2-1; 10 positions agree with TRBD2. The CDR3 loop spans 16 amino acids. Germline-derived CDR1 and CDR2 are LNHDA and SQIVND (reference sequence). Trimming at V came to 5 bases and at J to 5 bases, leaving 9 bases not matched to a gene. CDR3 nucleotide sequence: TGTGCCAGTAGTGGTTCTAGCGGGAGTAATAACAATGAGCAGTTCTTC. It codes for CASSGSSGSNNNEQFF.

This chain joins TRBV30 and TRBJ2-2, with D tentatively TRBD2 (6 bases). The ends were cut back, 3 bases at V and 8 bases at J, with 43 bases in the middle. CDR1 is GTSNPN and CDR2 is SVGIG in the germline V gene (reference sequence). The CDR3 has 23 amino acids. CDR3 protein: CAWSLPLHSVKRIKRVEPGELFF. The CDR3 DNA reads TGTGCCTGGAGCCTCCCCCTCCACTCAGTGAAGCGGATAAAGCGGGTGGAACCGGGGGAGCTGTTTTTT.

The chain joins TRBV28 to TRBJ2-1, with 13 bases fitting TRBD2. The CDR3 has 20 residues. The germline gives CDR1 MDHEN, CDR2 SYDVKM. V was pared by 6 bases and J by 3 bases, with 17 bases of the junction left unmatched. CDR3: CASSSLPVSGTSGDYNEQFF. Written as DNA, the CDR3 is TGTGCCAGCAGCTCACTCCCAGTTTCTGGGACTAGCGGGGACTACAATGAGCAGTTCTTC.

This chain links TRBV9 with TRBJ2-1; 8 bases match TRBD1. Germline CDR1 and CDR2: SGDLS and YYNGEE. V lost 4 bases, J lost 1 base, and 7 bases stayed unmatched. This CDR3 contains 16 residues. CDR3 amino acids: CASSLQGAGSYNEQFF. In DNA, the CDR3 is TGTGCCAGCAGCCTTCAGGGGGCAGGGTCCTACAATGAGCAGTTCTTC.

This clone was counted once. The CDR3 reads CASSLDRGLNQPQHF. The CDR3 nucleotides are TGTGCCAGCAGCCTCGACAGGGGTCTCAATCAGCCCCAGCATTTT. The chain uses TRBV7-2 and TRBJ1-5, with 8 bases aligning to TRBD1. CDR1 is SGHTA, CDR2 FQGNSA, per germline. V was pared by 5 bases and J by 3 bases, with 6 bases of the junction left unmatched. The CDR3 is made up of 15 amino acids.

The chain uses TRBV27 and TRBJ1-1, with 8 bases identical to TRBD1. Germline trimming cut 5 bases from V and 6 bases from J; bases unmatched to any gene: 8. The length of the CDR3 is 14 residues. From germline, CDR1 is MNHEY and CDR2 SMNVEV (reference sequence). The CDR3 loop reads CASSPHRGESEAFF. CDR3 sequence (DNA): TGTGCCAGCAGTCCCCACAGGGGGGAATCTGAAGCTTTCTTT.

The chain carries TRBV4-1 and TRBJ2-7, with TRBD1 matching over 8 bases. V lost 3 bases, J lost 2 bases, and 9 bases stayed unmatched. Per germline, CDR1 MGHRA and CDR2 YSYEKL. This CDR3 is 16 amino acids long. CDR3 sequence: CASSQVQGAQPYEQYF. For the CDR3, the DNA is TGCGCCAGCAGCCAGGTCCAGGGGGCGCAACCCTACGAGCAGTACTTC.

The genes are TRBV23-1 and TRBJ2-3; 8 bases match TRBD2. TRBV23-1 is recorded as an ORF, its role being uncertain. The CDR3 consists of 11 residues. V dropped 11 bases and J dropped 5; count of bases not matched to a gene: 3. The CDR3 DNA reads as TGCGCCCCCGGGGGGGGAGATACGCAGTATTTT. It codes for CAPGGGDTQYF.

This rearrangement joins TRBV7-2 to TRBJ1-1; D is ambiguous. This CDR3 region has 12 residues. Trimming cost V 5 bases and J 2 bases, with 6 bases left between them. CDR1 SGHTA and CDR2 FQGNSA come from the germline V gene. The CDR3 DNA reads TGTGCCAGCAGCCGCTATAACACTGAAGCTTTCTTT. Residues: CASSRYNTEAFF.

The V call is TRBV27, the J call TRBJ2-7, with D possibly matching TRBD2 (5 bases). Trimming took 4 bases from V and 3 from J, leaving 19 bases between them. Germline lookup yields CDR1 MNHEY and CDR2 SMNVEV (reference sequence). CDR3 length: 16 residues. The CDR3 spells CASSSHLRTGDYEQYF. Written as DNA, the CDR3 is TGTGCCAGCAGTTCCCACCTTAGGACTGGTGACTACGAGCAGTACTTC.

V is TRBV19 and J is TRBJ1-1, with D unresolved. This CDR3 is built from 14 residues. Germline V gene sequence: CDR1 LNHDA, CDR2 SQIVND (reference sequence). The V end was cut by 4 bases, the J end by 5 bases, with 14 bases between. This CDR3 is CASSTIPGETEAFF. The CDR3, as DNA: TGTGCCAGTAGTACTATCCCCGGGGAGACTGAAGCTTTCTTT.

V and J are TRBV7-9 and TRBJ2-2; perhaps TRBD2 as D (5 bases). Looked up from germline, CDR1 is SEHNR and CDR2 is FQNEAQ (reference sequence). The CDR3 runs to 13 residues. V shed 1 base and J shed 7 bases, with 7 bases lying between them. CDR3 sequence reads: CASSLGEIGELFF. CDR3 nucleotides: TGTGCCAGCAGCTTAGGGGAGATCGGGGAGCTGTTTTTT. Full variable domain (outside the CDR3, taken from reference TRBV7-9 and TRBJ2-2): DTGVSQNPRHKITKRGQNVTFRCDPISEHNRLYWYRQTLGQGPEFLTYFQNEAQLEKSRLLSDRFSAERPKGSFSTLEIQRTEQGDSAMYLCASSLGEIGELFFGEGSRLTVL.

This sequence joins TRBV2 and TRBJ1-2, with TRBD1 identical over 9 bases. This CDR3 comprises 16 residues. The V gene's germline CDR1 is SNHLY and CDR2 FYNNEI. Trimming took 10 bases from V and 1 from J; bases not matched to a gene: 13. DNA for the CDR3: TGTGCCAACACGGACAGGGGCGGAAATATTAACTATGGCTACACCTTC. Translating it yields CANTDRGGNINYGYTF.

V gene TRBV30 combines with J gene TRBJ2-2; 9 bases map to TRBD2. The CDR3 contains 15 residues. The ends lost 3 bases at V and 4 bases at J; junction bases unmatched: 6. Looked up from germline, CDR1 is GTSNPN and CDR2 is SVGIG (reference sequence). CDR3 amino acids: CAWRAGGPGTGELFF. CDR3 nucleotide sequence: TGTGCCTGGAGGGCGGGAGGGCCTGGCACCGGGGAGCTGTTTTTT.

In DNA, the CDR3 is TGTGCCAGCAGAGGGGGGGCTTCTTACGAGCAGTACTTC. The encoded protein is CASRGGASYEQYF. V and J are TRBV25-1 and TRBJ2-7; D may be TRBD2 (7 bases). The CDR3 consists of 13 residues. Trimming stripped 6 bases from V and 4 bases from J, with 13 bases between. CDR1 and CDR2 (germline): MGHDK, SYGVNS.

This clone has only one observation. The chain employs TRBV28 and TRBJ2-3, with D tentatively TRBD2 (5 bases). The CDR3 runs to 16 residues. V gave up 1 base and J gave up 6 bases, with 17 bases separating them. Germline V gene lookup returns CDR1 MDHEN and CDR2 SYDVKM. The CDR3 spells CASSLFGGGQKDTQYF. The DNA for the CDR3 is TGTGCCAGCAGTTTATTCGGCGGAGGCCAGAAGGATACGCAGTATTTT.

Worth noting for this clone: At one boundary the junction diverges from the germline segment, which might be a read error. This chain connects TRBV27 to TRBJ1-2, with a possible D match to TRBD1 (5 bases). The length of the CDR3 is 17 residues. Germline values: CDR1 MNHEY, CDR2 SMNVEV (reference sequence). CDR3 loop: CAGSPTASLTDLYGYTF. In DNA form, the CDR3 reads TGTGCCGGCAGCCCCACAGCAAGCCTGACAGACCTATATGGCTACACCTTC.

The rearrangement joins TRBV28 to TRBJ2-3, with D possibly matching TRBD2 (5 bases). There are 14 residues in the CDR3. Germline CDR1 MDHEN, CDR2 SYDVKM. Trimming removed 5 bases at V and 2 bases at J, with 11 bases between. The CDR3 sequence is CASSTLEITDTQYF. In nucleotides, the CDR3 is TGTGCCAGCAGTACACTAGAGATCACAGATACGCAGTATTTT.

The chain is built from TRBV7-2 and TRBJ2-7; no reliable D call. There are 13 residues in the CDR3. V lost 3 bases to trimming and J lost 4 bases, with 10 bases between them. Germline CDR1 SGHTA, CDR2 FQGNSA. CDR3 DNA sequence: TGTGCCAGCAGCTTCCGGCGGCGATACGAGCAGTACTTC. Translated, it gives CASSFRRRYEQYF.

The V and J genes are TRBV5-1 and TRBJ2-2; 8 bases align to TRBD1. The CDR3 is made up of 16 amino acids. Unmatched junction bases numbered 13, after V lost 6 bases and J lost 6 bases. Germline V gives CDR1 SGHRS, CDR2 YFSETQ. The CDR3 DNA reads TGCGCCAGCACCATGGATGAACAGGGGGGAGCCGGGGAGCTGTTTTTT. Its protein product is CASTMDEQGGAGELFF.

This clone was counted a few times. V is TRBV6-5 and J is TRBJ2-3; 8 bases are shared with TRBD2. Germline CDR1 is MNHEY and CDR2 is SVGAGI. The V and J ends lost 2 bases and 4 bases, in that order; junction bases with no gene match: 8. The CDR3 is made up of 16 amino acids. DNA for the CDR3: TGTGCCAGCAGTTACGGGACTAGTCATGGCCCAGATACGCAGTATTTT. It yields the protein CASSYGTSHGPDTQYF.

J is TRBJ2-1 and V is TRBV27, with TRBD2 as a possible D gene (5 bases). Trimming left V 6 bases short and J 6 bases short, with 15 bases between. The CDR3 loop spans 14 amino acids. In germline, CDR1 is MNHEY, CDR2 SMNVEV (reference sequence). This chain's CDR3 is CASRDSVGVNEQFF. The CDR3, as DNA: TGTGCCAGCAGGGACTCCGTCGGGGTCAATGAGCAGTTCTTC.

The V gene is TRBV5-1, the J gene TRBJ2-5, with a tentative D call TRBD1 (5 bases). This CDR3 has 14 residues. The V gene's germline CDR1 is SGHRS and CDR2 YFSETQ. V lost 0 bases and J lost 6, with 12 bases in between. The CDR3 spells CASSLAAGPKTQYF. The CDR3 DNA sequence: TGCGCCAGCAGCTTGGCGGCAGGGCCAAAGACCCAGTACTTC.